The 19 T cell receptor beta chains given below trace back to one sample, sequenced in a study of blood T cell repertoires in COVID-19. The method was immunoSEQ multiplex PCR; TCRdb's version includes in-frame clones alone and lacks a portion of them. This sample has fewer than 200,000 clones, with around nine tenths found just once. The material sequenced was peripheral blood. These receptors originate from a woman in her seventies with COVID-19, enrolled during active disease.

The chain is built from TRBV27 and TRBJ2-1; 7 bases fit TRBD2. After removal of 7 bases from V and 6 bases from J, the junction contained 9 bases not matched to a gene. From germline, CDR1 is MNHEY and CDR2 SMNVEV (reference sequence). This CDR3 region has 14 residues. CDR3 sequence reads: CASKHTGEGNEQFF. CDR3 in DNA: TGTGCCAGCAAACATACGGGGGAGGGCAATGAGCAGTTCTTC.

This rearrangement joins TRBV27 to TRBJ2-3; D ambiguous. V was shortened by 4 bases and J by 0 bases, with 11 bases between the two germline ends. The CDR3 totals 15 residues. Germline-derived CDR1 and CDR2 are MNHEY and SMNVEV (reference sequence). The CDR3 DNA reads as TGTGCCAGCAGTTCCCCGACACGTAGCACAGATACGCAGTATTTT. The encoded protein is CASSSPTRSTDTQYF.

The chain links TRBV6-2 or TRBV6-3 to TRBJ2-7; TRBD2 matches at 12 bases. Germline V gene lookup returns CDR1 MNHEY and CDR2 SVGEGT. The CDR3 extends over 16 amino acids. With V trimmed by 5 bases and J by 4 bases, 9 bases remained unmatched. The CDR3 region is CASSDRDLAGGYEQYF. CDR3 DNA: TGTGCCAGCAGTGACCGCGATCTAGCGGGAGGGTACGAGCAGTACTTC.

The genes are TRBV28 and TRBJ1-2, with a possible D match to TRBD1 (5 bases). The CDR3 length is 13 residues. Germline V CDR1 and CDR2: MDHEN, SYDVKM. V lost 6 bases to trimming and J lost 8 bases, with 16 bases between them. The DNA of the CDR3 is TGTGCCAGCAGCCCTCTGGGGGGTATAGGCTACACCTTC. Protein sequence: CASSPLGGIGYTF.

The chain has TRBV18 and TRBJ2-7; tentatively, D is TRBD1 (5 bases). The CDR3 length is 13 residues. Germline V gene data show CDR1 as KGHSH and CDR2 as LQKENI. V was trimmed by 3 bases and J by 5 bases, leaving 11 bases between them. The CDR3: CASSPGLDHEQYF. DNA for the CDR3: TGTGCCAGCTCACCGGGGCTAGACCACGAGCAGTACTTC. Complete variable domain (other parts from reference TRBV18 and TRBJ2-7): NAGVMQNPRHLVRRRGQEARLRCSPMKGHSHVYWYRQLPEEGLKFMVYLQKENIIDESGMPKERFSAEFPKEGPSILRIQQVVRGDSAAYFCASSPGLDHEQYFGPGTRLTVT.

This clone appeared a single time. The rearrangement joins TRBV7-3 to TRBJ2-7; 9 bases fit TRBD1. This CDR3 is built from 13 residues. Per germline, CDR1 SGHTA and CDR2 FQGTGA. Trimming cost V 5 bases and J 6 bases; bases outside gene matches: 5. The CDR3 reads CASSRDRDREQYF. DNA of the CDR3: TGTGCCAGCAGCCGGGACAGGGATCGCGAGCAGTACTTC.

On this clone itself: Other nucleotide sequences from this sample produce the same CDR3. The chain links TRBV12-3 or TRBV12-4 to TRBJ1-2; D is perhaps TRBD1 (6 bases). V lost 3 bases and J lost 2, with 7 bases in between. The CDR3 is made up of 13 amino acids. The CDR3, as DNA: TGTGCCAGCAGTTTCCAGGGGAACTATGGCTACACCTTC. Its translation is CASSFQGNYGYTF.

The chain links TRBV6-6 to TRBJ1-4; no definite D call. CDR1 MNHNY and CDR2 SVGAGI come from the germline V gene (reference sequence). This CDR3 is 16 amino acids long. V lost 5 bases and J 0 bases, leaving 13 bases between the germline ends. The CDR3 nucleotides are TGTGCCAGCAGTCCCCGCCAGGCAGCAACTAATGAAAAACTGTTTTTT. Encoded protein: CASSPRQAATNEKLFF.

This clone was seen a handful of times. This sequence joins TRBV29-1 and TRBJ1-1, with D perhaps TRBD1 (5 bases). Germline CDR1 is SQVTM and CDR2 is ANQGSEA. V dropped 8 bases and J dropped 1 base, with 14 bases sitting between them. The CDR3 covers 13 residues. The CDR3 loop reads CSISRGWNTEAFF. For the CDR3, the DNA is TGCAGCATCTCGCGGGGGTGGAACACTGAAGCTTTCTTT.

The chain recombines TRBV5-1 with TRBJ2-4; TRBD1 aligns across 11 bases. Trimming cost V 3 bases and J 8 bases; bases outside gene matches: 4. This CDR3 has 14 residues. The germline CDR1 and CDR2 sequences are SGHRS and YFSETQ. In nucleotides, the CDR3 is TGCGCCAGCAGCTGGACAGGGGGCTCAGACATTCAGTACTTC. Translation gives CASSWTGGSDIQYF. The whole variable domain, filled in from reference TRBV5-1 and TRBJ2-4, reads KAGVTQTPRYLIKTRGQQVTLSCSPISGHRSVSWYQQTPGQGLQFLFEYFSETQRNKGNFPGRFSGRQFSNSRSEMNVSTLELGDSALYLCASSWTGGSDIQYFGAGTRLSVL.

In this sample, this clone turned up once. The rearrangement links TRBV2 to TRBJ1-2; D gene unclear. V was trimmed by 10 bases and J by 4 bases, leaving 10 bases between them. Germline CDR1 reads SNHLY; CDR2 reads FYNNEI. This CDR3 contains 11 residues. The CDR3 coding sequence is TGTGCCATTAGGAGAGGCTATGGCTACACCTTC. Protein product: CAIRRGYGYTF.

The chain combines TRBV7-9 with TRBJ2-3, with TRBD2 matching 15 bases. Germline assignment: CDR1 SEHNR and CDR2 FQNEAQ (reference sequence). The V segment lost 5 bases and the J segment 0 bases; nucleotides outside the gene matches: 9. CDR3 length equals 19 residues. CDR3: CASSMRTSGRGASTDTQYF. CDR3 nucleotide sequence: TGTGCCAGCAGCATGCGGACTAGCGGGAGGGGGGCTAGCACAGATACGCAGTATTTT.

The chain links TRBV5-1 to TRBJ1-2, with D perhaps TRBD1 (5 bases). Trimming left V 4 bases short and J 4 bases short, with 11 bases between. The CDR3 totals 13 residues. Germline V gives CDR1 SGHRS, CDR2 YFSETQ. In nucleotides, the CDR3 is TGCGCCAGCAGCCCTCAGGGCCTCTATGGCTACACCTTC. Translated: CASSPQGLYGYTF.

V is TRBV15 and J is TRBJ2-7; TRBD2 agrees at 10 bases. This CDR3 spans 13 amino acids. Germline CDR1 reads LNHNV; CDR2 reads YYDKDF (reference sequence). Trimming removed 8 bases from V and 4 bases from J; junction bases left unmatched: 5. The CDR3 sequence: CATSLAGVYEQYF. The CDR3 coding sequence is TGTGCCACCTCCCTAGCGGGAGTATACGAGCAGTACTTC.

This chain joins TRBV7-9 and TRBJ2-5; tentatively, D is TRBD2 (6 bases). The V and J ends lost 5 bases and 5 bases respectively, with 18 bases between them. Per germline, CDR1 SEHNR and CDR2 FQNEAQ (reference sequence). This CDR3 region has 15 residues. The CDR3 DNA reads as TGTGCCAGCAGCCCCCCGGTAGGAGGGAGGGAGACCCAGTACTTC. Translating it yields CASSPPVGGRETQYF.

The rearrangement links TRBV27 to TRBJ1-3; 7 nucleotides align to TRBD1. This CDR3 is 15 amino acids long. Germline V gene sequence: CDR1 MNHEY, CDR2 SMNVEV (reference sequence). Trimming took 2 bases from V and 3 from J; bases not matched to a gene: 4. The CDR3 reads CASSLSRGSGNTIYF. CDR3 sequence (DNA): TGTGCCAGCAGTTTAAGCAGGGGGAGTGGAAACACCATATATTTT.

This sequence joins TRBV11-2 and TRBJ2-2, with D uncertain. Germline loops: CDR1 SGHAT, CDR2 FQNNGV. Trimming removed 1 base from V and 2 bases from J, with 11 bases in between. CDR3 size: 16 residues. CDR3 amino acids: CASSLGNRRNTGELFF. Written as DNA, the CDR3 is TGTGCCAGCAGCTTAGGGAACAGACGCAACACCGGGGAGCTGTTTTTT.

This chain connects TRBV5-6 to TRBJ2-1, with 10 positions matching TRBD1. The V and J ends lost 3 bases and 4 bases, in that order; junction bases with no gene match: 7. This CDR3 has 16 amino acids. Germline CDR1 SGHDT, CDR2 YYEEEE. The CDR3 region is CASSWDRGKLYNEQFF. CDR3 bases: TGTGCCAGCAGCTGGGACAGGGGTAAGTTGTACAATGAGCAGTTCTTC.

The rearrangement links TRBV12-3 or TRBV12-4 to TRBJ2-3; 7 positions agree with TRBD2. The CDR3 spans 11 residues. V trimming: 3 bases; J trimming: 12 bases; junction bases outside the gene matches: 3. Written as DNA, the CDR3 is TGTGCCAGCAGTTTGGGCGGGAGTCAGTATTTT. Translated, it gives CASSLGGSQYF.